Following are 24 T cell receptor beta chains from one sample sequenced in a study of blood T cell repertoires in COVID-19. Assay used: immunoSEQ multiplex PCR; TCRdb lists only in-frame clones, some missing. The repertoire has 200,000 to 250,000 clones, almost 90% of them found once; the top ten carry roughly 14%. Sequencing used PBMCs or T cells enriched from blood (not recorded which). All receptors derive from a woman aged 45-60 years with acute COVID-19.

The CDR3 DNA reads as TGTGCCAGCAGCTCGGGTAGCGGGAGTGGGGAGACCCAGTACTTC. Its protein is CASSSGSGSGETQYF. The V call is TRBV7-2, the J call TRBJ2-5; 9 positions match TRBD2. The CDR3 is made up of 15 amino acids. After removal of 4 bases from V and 5 bases from J, the junction contained 8 bases not matched to a gene. Germline loops: CDR1 SGHTA, CDR2 FQGNSA.

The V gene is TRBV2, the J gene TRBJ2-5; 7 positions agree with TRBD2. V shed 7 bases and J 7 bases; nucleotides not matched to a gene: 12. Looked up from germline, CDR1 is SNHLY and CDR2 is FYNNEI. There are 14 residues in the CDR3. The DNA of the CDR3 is TGTGCCAGCAAGGGAGGGGTAATACTGGGGACCCAGTACTTC. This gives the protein CASKGGVILGTQYF.

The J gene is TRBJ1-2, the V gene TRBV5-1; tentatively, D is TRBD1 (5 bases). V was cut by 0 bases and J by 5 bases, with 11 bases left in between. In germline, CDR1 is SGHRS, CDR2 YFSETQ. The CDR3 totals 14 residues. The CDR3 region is CASSLVRGSYGYTF. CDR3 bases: TGCGCCAGCAGCTTGGTTCGGGGGAGTTATGGCTACACCTTC.

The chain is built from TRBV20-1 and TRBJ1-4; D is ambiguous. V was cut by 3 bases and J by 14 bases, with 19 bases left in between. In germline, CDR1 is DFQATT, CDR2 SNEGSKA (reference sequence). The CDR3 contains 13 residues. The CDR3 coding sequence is TGCAGTGCTAGTTTAATTACCGGGTCTGGGCTGTTTTTT. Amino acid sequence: CSASLITGSGLFF.

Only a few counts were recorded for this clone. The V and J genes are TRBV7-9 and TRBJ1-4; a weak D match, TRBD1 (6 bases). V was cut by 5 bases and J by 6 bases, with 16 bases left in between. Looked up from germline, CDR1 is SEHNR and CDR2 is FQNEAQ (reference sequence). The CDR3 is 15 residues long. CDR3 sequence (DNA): TGTGCCAGCAGCCCAAGGGACACGTCTTATGAAAAACTGTTTTTT. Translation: CASSPRDTSYEKLFF.

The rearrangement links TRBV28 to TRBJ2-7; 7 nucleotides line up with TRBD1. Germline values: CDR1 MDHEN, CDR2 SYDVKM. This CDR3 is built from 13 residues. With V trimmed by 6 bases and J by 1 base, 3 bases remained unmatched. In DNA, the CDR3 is TGTGCCAGCAGACAGACAGGGTCCTACGAGCAGTACTTC. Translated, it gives CASRQTGSYEQYF.

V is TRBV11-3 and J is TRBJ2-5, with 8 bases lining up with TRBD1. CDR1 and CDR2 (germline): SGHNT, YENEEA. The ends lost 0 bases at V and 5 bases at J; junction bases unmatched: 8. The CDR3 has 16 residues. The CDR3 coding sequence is TGTGCCAGCAGCTTAGACTTCGACAGGGGCAGGGAGACCCAGTACTTC. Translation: CASSLDFDRGRETQYF.

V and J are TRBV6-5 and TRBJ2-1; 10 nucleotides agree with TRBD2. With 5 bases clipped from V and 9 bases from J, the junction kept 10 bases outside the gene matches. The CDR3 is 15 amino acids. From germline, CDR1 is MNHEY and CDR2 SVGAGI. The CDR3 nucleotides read TGTGCCAGCAGTACTCCCGGGACTAGCGAACTTGAGCAGTTCTTC. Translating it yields CASSTPGTSELEQFF.

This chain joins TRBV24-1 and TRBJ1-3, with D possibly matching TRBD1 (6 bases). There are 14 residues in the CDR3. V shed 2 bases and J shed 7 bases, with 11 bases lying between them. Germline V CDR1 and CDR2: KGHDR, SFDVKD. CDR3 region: CATSDSRDKNTIYF. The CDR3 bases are TGTGCCACCAGTGATTCAAGGGACAAGAACACCATATATTTT.

CDR3 in DNA: TGTGCCAGCAGCTTAGCGAGTCTGGGGGCGGGCGGGGAGCTGTTTTTT. Its translation is CASSLASLGAGGELFF. J is TRBJ2-2 and V is TRBV7-2, with D maybe TRBD1 (6 bases). Trimming removed 0 bases at V and 7 bases at J, with 15 bases between. Germline V gives CDR1 SGHTA, CDR2 FQGNSA. This CDR3 has 16 amino acids.

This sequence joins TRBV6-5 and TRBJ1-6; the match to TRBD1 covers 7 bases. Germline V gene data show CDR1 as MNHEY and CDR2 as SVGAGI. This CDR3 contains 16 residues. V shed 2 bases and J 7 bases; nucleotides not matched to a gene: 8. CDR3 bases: TGTGCCAGCAGTTACCAGACCGGGACAGCAAATTCACCCCTCCACTTT. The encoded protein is CASSYQTGTANSPLHF.

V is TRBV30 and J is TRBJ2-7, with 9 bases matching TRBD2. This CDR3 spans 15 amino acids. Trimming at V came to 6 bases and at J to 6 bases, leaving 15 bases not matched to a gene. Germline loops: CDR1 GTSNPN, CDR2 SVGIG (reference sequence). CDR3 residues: CACQLGSGSLSEQYF. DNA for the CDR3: TGTGCCTGCCAATTGGGTAGCGGGAGCCTGAGCGAGCAGTACTTC.

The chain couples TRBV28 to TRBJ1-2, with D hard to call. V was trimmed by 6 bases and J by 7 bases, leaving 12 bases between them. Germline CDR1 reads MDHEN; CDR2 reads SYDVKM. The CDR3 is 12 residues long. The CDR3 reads CASRPTISGYTF. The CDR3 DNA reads TGTGCCAGCAGGCCGACAATTAGTGGCTACACCTTC.

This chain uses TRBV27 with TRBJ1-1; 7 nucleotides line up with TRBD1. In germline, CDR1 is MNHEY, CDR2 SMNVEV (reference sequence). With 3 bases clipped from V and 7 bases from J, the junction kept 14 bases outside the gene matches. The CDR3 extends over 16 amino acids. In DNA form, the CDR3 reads TGTGCCAGCAGTTTTGTGGGCAGGGGGACATCGGGTGAAGCTTTCTTT. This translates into CASSFVGRGTSGEAFF.

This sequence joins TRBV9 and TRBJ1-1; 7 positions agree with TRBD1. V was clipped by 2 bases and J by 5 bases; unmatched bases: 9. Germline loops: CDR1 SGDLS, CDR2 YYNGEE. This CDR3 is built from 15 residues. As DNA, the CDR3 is TGTGCCAGCAGCGTCCAGGAGGGGGCGCGAACTGAAGCTTTCTTT. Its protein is CASSVQEGARTEAFF.

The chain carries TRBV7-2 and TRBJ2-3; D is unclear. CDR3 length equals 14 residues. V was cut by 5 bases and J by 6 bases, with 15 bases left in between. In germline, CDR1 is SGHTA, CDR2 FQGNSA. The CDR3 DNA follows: TGTGCCAGCAGCCCAAGTGTTTTGAGGGATACGCAGTATTTT. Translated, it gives CASSPSVLRDTQYF.

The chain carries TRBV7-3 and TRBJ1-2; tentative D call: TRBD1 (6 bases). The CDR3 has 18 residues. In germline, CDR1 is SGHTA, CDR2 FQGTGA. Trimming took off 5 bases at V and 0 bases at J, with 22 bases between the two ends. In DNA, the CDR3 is TGTGCCAGCAGCCTCCGGCGGGCGAAGACAGGAGCTAACTATGGCTACACCTTC. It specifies CASSLRRAKTGANYGYTF.

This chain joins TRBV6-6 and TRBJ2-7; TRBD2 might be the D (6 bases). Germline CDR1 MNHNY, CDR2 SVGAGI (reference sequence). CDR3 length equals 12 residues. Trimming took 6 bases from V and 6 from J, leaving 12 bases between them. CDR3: CASRAVGGEQYF. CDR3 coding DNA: TGTGCCAGCAGAGCTGTCGGGGGCGAGCAGTACTTC.

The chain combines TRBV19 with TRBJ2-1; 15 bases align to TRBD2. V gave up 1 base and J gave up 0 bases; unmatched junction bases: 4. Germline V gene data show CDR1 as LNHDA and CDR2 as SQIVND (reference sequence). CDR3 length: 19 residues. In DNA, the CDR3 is TGTGCCAGTAGTATAGGAGGGACTAGCGGGAGGAGCTCCTACAATGAGCAGTTCTTC. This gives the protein CASSIGGTSGRSSYNEQFF.

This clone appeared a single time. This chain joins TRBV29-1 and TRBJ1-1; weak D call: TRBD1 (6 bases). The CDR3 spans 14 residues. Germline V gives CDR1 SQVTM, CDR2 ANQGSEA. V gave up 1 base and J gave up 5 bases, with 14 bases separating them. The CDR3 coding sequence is TGCAGCGTTGAAGGGGACAATGAAGGAACTGAAGCTTTCTTT. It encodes CSVEGDNEGTEAFF.

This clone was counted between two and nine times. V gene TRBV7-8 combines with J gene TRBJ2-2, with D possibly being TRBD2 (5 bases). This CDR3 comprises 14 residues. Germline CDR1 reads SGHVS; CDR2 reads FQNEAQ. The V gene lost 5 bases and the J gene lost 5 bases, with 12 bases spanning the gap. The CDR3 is CASSPGGGTGELFF. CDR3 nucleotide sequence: TGTGCCAGCAGCCCCGGAGGTGGGACCGGGGAGCTGTTTTTT.

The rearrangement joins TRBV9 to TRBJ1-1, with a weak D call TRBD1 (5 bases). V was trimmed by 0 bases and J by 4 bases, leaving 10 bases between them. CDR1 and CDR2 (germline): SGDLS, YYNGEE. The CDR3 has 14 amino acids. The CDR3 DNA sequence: TGTGCCAGCAGCGTAGCTCTGGGGGGCACTGAAGCTTTCTTT. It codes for CASSVALGGTEAFF.

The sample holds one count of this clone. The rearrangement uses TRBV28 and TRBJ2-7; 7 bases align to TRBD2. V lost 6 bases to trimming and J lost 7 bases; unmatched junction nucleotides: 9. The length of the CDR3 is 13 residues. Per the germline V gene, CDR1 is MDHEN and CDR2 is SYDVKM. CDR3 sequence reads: CASRITVGGEQYF. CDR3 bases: TGTGCCAGCAGGATTACCGTCGGGGGGGAGCAGTACTTC.

CDR3 protein: CASSRRTGGVTEAFF. In DNA form, the CDR3 reads TGTGCCAGCAGCCGGAGAACAGGGGGCGTCACTGAAGCTTTCTTT. This chain joins TRBV7-2 and TRBJ1-1, with TRBD1 matching 9 bases. After removal of 5 bases from V and 4 bases from J, the junction contained 8 bases not matched to a gene. CDR3 length: 15 amino acids. From germline, CDR1 is SGHTA and CDR2 FQGNSA.